This T cell receptor beta chain was retrieved from a study of T cell repertoires in cytomegalovirus infection (dated by TCRdb to about 2019). Study-wide context: The peptide stimulations were aimed at well-studied HLA-B-restricted epitopes as well as recently identified HLA-C-restricted CMV epitopes, whose presentation resists viral immunomodulation. Because public TCR beta signatures pointed to carriage of CMV infection together with the matching HLA type, the HLA type of each donor mattered for the analysis. What the work shows at the level of the full study, not this receptor alone: In both this cohort and an independent roughly 330-donor cohort, the cumulative frequency of public TCR beta family members distinguished carriers of CMV infection plus the relevant HLA type. The ex vivo response was dominated by HLA-C-restricted CMV-specific TCR beta clonotypes, which also provided the single most frequent clonotype in two of eight donors.

Note on this clonotype: Its binding antigen is unknown. Nothing much larger sits one base from this clone, and base qualities are not available.

In the paper's terms, the treatment or condition label means: in vitro stimulation with specific CMV peptide epitopes to enrich CMV-specific T cells. V is clipped by 0 bases and J by 5 bases, and the sequence between their germline boundaries is 10 bases long. The CDR3 holds 14 amino acids from the cysteine to the phenylalanine. Of all the DNA, just the CDR3 is kept, 42 bases in frame from base 1. Reading the germline V gene (reference sequence) gives CDR1 PRHDT and CDR2 FYEKMQ. The data were produced on an Illumina HiSeq 1500. Using fastp trimming at Q25 and MiXCR clonotype assembly, TCRdb reanalyzed the public sequencing data and kept in-frame beta chains. Identical CDR3 protein sequences are pooled into one entry, listed with their most common genes and DNA. Across this sample there are some 920,000 distinct CDR3 sequences, with roughly 30% seen only once. The top ten hold more than 12% of the sample.

The sample in question was cultured CD8+ T cells from PBMCs, obtained from culture after CMV antigen stimulation. The V and J segments used are TRBV13 and TRBJ1-2; TRBD1 is a weak D gene call, 6 bases matching. The origin of this receptor is a human donor in good health (CMV status not recorded). Some clones in this sample may be carry-over from other donors' samples. The nucleotide sequence is given as TGTGCCAGCAGCTTAGGATCAGGACAGTATGGCTACACCTTC. Its coded protein is CASSLGSGQYGYTF.